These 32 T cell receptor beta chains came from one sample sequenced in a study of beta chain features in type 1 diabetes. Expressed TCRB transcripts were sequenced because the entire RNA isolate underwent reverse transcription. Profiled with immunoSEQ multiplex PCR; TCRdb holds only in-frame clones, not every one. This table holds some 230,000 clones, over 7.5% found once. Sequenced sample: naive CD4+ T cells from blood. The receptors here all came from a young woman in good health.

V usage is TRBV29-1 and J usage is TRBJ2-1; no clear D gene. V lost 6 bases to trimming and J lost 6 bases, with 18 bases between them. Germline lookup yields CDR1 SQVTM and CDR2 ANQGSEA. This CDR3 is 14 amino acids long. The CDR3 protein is CSVADFKSGNEQFF. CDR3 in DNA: TGCAGCGTGGCCGACTTCAAGTCTGGCAATGAGCAGTTCTTC.

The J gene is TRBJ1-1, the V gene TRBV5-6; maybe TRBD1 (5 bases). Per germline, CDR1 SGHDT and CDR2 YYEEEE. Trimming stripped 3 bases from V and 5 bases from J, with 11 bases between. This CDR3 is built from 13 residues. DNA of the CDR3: TGTGCCAGCAGCTGGGCTGGGGGGACTGAAGCTTTCTTT. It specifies CASSWAGGTEAFF.

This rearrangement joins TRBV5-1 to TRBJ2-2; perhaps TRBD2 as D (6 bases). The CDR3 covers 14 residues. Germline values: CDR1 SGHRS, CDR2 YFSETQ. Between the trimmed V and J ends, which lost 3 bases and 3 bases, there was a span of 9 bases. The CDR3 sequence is CASSWDFYTGELFF. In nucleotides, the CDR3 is TGCGCCAGCAGCTGGGACTTTTACACCGGGGAGCTGTTTTTT.

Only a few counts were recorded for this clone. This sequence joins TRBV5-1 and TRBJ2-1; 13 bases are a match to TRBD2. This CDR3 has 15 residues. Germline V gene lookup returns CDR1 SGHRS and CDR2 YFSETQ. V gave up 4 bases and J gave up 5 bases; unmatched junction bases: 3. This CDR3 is CASSPGLAGHNEQFF. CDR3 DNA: TGCGCCAGCAGCCCGGGACTAGCGGGACACAATGAGCAGTTCTTC.

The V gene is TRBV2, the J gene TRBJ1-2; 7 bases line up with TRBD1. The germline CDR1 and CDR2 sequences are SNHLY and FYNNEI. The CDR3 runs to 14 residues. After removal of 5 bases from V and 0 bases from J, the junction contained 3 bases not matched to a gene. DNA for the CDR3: TGTGCCAGCAGTCTGGGACAGACTAACTATGGCTACACCTTC. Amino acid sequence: CASSLGQTNYGYTF.

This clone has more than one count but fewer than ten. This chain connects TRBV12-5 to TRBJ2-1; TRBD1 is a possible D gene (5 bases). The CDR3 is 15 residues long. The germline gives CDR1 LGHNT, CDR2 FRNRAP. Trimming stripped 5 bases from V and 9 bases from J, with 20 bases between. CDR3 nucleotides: TGTGCTAGTGGTCCCTCCCTAGGGGATGGTGGTGAGCAGTTCTTC. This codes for CASGPSLGDGGEQFF.

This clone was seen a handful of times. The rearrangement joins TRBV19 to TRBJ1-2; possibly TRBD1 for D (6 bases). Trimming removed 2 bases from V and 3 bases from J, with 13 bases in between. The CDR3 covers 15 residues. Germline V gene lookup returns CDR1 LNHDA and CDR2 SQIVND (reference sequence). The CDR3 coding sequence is TGTGCCAGTAGTATAACCAGGGGCGCGGACTATGGCTACACCTTC. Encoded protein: CASSITRGADYGYTF.

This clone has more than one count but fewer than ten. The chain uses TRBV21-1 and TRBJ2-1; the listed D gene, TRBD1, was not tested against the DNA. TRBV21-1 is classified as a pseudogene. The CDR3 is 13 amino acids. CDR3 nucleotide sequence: TGTGCCAGAAAAGGACAGGGAGACAATGAGCAGTTCTTC. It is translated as CARKGQGDNEQFF.

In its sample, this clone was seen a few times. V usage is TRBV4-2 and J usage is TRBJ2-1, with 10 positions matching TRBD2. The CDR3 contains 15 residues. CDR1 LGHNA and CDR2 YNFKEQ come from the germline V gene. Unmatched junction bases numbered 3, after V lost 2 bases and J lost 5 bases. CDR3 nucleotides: TGTGCCAGCAGCCAAAGCGGGGGGGTAGACAATGAGCAGTTCTTC. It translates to CASSQSGGVDNEQFF.

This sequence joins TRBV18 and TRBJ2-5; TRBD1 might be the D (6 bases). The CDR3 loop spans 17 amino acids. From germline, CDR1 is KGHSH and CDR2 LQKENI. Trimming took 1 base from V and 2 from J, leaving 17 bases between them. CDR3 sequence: CASSPLARQDSQETQYF. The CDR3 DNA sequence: TGTGCCAGCTCACCACTCGCCCGACAGGACTCGCAAGAGACCCAGTACTTC.

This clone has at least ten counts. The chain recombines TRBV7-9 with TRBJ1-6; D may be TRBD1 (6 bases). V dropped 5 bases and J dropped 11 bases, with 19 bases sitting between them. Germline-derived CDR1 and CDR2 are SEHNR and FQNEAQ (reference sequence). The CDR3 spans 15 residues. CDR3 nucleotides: TGTGCCAGCAGCCAATCTACAGGGACCTGGGCACCCCTCCACTTT. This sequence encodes CASSQSTGTWAPLHF.

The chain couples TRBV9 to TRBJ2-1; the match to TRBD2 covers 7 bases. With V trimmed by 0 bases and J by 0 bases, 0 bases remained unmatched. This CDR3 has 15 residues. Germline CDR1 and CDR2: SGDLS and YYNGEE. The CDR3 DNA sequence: TGTGCCAGCAGCGTAGCGGGGGGCTCCTACAATGAGCAGTTCTTC. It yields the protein CASSVAGGSYNEQFF.

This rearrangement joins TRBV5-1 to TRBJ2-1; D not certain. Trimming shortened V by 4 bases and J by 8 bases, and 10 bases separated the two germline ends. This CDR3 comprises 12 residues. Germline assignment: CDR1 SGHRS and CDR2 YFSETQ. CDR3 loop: CASSLIAYEQFF. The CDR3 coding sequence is TGCGCCAGCAGCCTAATCGCGTATGAGCAGTTCTTC.

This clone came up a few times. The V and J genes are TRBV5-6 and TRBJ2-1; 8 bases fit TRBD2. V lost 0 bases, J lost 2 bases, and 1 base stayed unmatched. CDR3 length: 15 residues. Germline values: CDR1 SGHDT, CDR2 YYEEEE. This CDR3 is CASSLGLAPYNEQFF. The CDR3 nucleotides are TGTGCCAGCAGCTTGGGACTAGCGCCCTACAATGAGCAGTTCTTC.

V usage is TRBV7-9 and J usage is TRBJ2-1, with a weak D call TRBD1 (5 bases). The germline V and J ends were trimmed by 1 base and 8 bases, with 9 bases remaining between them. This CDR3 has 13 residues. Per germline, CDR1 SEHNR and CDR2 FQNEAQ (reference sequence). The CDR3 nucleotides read TGTGCCAGCAGCTTAGAGGGGAATTATGAGCAGTTCTTC. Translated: CASSLEGNYEQFF.

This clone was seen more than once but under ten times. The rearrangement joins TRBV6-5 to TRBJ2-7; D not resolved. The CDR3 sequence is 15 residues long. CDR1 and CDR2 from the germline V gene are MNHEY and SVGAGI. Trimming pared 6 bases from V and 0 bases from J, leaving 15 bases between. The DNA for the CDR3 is TGTGCCAGCAGCCTCTTCCTAGTATCCTCCTACGAGCAGTACTTC. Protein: CASSLFLVSSYEQYF.

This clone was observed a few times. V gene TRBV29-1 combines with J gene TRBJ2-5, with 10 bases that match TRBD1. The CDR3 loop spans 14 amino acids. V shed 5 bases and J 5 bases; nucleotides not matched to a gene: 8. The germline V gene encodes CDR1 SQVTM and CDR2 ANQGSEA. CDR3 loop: CSVSGQGGGETQYF. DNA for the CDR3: TGCAGCGTTTCCGGACAGGGGGGTGGCGAGACCCAGTACTTC.

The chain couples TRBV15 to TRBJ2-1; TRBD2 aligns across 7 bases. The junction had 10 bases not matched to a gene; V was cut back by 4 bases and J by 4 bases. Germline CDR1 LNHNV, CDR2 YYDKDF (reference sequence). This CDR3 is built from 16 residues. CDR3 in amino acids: CATSTRSGGRYNEQFF. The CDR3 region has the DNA TGTGCCACCAGCACTCGATCCGGGGGGAGGTACAATGAGCAGTTCTTC.

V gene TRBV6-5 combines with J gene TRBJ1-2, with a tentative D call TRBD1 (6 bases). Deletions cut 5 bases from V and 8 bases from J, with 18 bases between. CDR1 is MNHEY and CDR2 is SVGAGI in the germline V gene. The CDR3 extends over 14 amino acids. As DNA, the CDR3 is TGTGCCAGCAGTAACAGGGTAGGAGTGCGGGGCTACACCTTC. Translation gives CASSNRVGVRGYTF.

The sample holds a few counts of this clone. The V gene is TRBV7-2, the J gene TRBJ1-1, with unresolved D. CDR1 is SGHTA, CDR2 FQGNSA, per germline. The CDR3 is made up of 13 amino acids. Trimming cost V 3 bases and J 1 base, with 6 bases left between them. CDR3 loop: CASSFKRNTEAFF. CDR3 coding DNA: TGTGCCAGCAGCTTCAAGAGGAACACTGAAGCTTTCTTT.

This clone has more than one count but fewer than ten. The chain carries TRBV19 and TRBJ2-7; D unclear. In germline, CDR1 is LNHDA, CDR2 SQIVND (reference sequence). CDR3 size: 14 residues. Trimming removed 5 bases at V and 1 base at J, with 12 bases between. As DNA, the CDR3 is TGTGCCAGTAGTCGACAAGGTCGGTCCTACGAGCAGTACTTC. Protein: CASSRQGRSYEQYF.

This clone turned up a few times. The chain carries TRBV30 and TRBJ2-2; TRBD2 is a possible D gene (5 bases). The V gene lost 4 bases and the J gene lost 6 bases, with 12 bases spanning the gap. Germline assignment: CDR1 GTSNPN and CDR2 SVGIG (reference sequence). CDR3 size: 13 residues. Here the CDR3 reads CAWNSGVPGELFF. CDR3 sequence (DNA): TGTGCCTGGAATTCCGGGGTGCCCGGGGAGCTGTTTTTT.

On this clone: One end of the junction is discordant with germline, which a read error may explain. The DNA of the CDR3 is TGTGCCGGGTTATCGGGACAGGGCTCCCACGAGCAGTACTTC. Translation gives CAGLSGQGSHEQYF. The chain joins TRBV30 to TRBJ2-7; TRBD1 matches 9 bases. Germline V lookup: CDR1 GTSNPN, CDR2 SVGIG (reference sequence). This CDR3 contains 14 residues.

Here the CDR3 reads CASSLRQGTQYF. CDR3 in DNA: TGTGCCAGCAGCCTCAGACAGGGAACCCAGTATTTT. This chain connects TRBV5-4 to TRBJ2-3; 7 nucleotides agree with TRBD1. The V gene end was trimmed by 4 bases and the J gene end by 12 bases; junction bases not matched to a gene: 8. The CDR3 extends over 12 amino acids. Germline V gene data show CDR1 as SGHNT and CDR2 as YYREEE (reference sequence).

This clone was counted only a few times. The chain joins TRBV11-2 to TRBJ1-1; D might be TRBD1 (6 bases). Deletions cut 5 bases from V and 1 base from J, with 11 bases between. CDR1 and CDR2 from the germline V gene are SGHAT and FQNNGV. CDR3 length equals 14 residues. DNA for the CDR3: TGTGCCAGCAGCCAGGGACACCCGAACACTGAAGCTTTCTTT. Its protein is CASSQGHPNTEAFF.

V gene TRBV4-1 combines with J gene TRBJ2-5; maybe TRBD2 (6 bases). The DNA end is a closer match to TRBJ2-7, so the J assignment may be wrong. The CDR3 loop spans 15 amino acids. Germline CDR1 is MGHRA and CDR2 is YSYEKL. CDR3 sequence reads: CASSPTWSGSYEQYF. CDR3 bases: TGCGCCAGCAGCCCGACCTGGTCCGGGAGCTACGAGCAGTACTTC.

The CDR3 bases are TGCGCCAGCAGCCAAACAGGGATCCGCGGCTACACCTTC. Its translation: CASSQTGIRGYTF. The V gene is TRBV4-1, the J gene TRBJ1-2, with D possibly matching TRBD1 (6 bases). Per the germline V gene, CDR1 is MGHRA and CDR2 is YSYEKL. The germline V and J ends were trimmed by 2 bases and 8 bases, with 12 bases remaining between them. CDR3 length equals 13 residues.

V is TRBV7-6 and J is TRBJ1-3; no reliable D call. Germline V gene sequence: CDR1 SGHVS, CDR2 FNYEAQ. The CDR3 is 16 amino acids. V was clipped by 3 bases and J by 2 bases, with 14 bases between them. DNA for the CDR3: TGTGCCAGCAGCTTGGGTCCAGCGGGAACTGGAAACACCATATATTTT. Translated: CASSLGPAGTGNTIYF.

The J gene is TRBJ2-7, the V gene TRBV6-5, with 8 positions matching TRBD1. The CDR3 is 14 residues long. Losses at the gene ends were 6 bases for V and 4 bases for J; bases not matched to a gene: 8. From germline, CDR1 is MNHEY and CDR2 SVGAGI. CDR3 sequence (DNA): TGTGCCAGCAGATCCGGGACAGGTGGATACGAGCAGTACTTC. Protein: CASRSGTGGYEQYF.

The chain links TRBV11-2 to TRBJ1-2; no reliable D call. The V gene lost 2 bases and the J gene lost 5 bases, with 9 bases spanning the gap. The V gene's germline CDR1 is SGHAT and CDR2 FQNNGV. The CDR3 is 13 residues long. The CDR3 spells CASSLYQSYGYTF. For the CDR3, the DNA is TGTGCCAGCAGCTTATATCAGTCATATGGCTACACCTTC.

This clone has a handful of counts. The CDR3 coding sequence is TGCTCCGCGGGAGGGCCCCTCGAGCAGTACTTC. This translates into CSAGGPLEQYF. The J gene is TRBJ2-7, the V gene TRBV20-1, with 9 positions matching TRBD2. Germline assignment: CDR1 DFQATT and CDR2 SNEGSKA (reference sequence). This CDR3 comprises 11 residues.

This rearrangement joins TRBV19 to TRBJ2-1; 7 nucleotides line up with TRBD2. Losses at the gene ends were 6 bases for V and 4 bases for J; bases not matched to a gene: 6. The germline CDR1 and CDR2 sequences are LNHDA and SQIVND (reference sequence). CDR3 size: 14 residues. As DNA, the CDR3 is TGTGCCAGTAGGTCGTGGGGGGGTTACAATGAGCAGTTCTTC. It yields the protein CASRSWGGYNEQFF. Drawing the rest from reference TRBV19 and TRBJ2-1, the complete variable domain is DGGITQSPKYLFRKEGQNVTLSCEQNLNHDAMYWYRQDPGQGLRLIYYSQIVNDFQKGDIAEGYSVSREKKESFPLTVTSAQKNPTAFYLCASRSWGGYNEQFFGPGTRLTVL.